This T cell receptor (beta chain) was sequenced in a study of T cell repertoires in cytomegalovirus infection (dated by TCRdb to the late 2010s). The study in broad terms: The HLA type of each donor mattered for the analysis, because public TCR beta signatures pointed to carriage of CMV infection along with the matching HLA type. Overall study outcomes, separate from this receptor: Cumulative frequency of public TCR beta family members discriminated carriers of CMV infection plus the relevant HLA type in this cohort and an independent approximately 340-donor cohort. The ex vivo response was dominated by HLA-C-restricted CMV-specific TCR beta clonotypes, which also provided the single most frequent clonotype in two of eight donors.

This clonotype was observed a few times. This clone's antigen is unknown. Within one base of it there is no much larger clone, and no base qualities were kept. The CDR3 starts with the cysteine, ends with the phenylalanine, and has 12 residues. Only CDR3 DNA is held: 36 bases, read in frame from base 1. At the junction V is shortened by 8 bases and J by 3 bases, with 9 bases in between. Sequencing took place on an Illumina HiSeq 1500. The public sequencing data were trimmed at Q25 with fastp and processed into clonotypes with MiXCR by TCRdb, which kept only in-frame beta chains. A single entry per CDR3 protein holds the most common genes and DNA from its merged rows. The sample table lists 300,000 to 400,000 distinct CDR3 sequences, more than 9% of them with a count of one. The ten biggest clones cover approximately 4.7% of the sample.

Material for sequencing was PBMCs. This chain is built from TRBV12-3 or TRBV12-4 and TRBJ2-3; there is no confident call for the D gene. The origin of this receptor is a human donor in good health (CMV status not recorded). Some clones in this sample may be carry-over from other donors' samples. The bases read TGTGCCAGCGGCAGTACTACAGATACGCAGTATTTT. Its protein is CASGSTTDTQYF.